One and the same sample provided the 14 T cell receptor beta chains below, sequenced in a study of beta chain features in type 1 diabetes. Expressed TCRB transcripts were sequenced after all isolated RNA was converted to cDNA. Clones were sequenced by immunoSEQ multiplex PCR, and TCRdb holds only the in-frame ones, with some missing. The sample records hundreds of thousands of clones, roughly 12% being singletons. Sample: naive CD4+ T cells from blood. Receptors originate from a man aged 18 to 35 in good health.

The chain links TRBV10-3 to TRBJ2-1; 10 bases are a match to TRBD1. Germline V gives CDR1 ENHRY, CDR2 SYGVKD. Losses at the gene ends were 6 bases for V and 7 bases for J; bases not matched to a gene: 6. This CDR3 spans 14 amino acids. Written as DNA, the CDR3 is TGTGCCATCAGGAGACAGGGGGCTGGTAATGAGCAGTTCTTC. Amino acid sequence: CAIRRQGAGNEQFF.

This rearrangement joins TRBV29-1 to TRBJ2-7; 10 bases line up with TRBD1. The germline gives CDR1 SQVTM, CDR2 ANQGSEA. This CDR3 has 15 residues. Unmatched junction bases numbered 8, after V lost 3 bases and J lost 3 bases. The CDR3 is CSVDFSGTGVYEQYF. In nucleotides, the CDR3 is TGCAGCGTTGATTTCTCTGGGACAGGGGTCTACGAGCAGTACTTC.

The table lists this clone with a few counts. V gene TRBV7-2 combines with J gene TRBJ2-7; TRBD1 matches at 9 bases. The germline CDR1 and CDR2 sequences are SGHTA and FQGNSA. The CDR3 runs 13 residues. The junction had 5 bases not matched to a gene; V was cut back by 5 bases and J by 6 bases. The CDR3 reads CASSRDRAGEQYF. As DNA, the CDR3 is TGTGCCAGCAGCCGGGACAGGGCGGGCGAGCAGTACTTC.

This clone appeared a few times. This rearrangement joins TRBV7-2 to TRBJ2-3; D is perhaps TRBD2 (6 bases). The CDR3 extends over 14 amino acids. V was clipped by 8 bases and J by 0 bases, with 12 bases between them. From germline, CDR1 is SGHTA and CDR2 FQGNSA. The CDR3 loop reads CASGGSSSTDTQYF. The CDR3 DNA sequence: TGTGCCAGCGGGGGGTCCAGTAGCACAGATACGCAGTATTTT.

V gene TRBV7-9 combines with J gene TRBJ1-2, with TRBD1 identical over 7 bases. Unmatched junction bases numbered 4, after V lost 1 base and J lost 2 bases. The CDR3 is 15 residues long. The germline V gene has CDR1 SEHNR and CDR2 FQNEAQ (reference sequence). Written as DNA, the CDR3 is TGTGCCAGCAGCTTAGGGAGACAGGGCAACTATGGCTACACCTTC. Its translation is CASSLGRQGNYGYTF.

The rearrangement joins TRBV28 to TRBJ2-6, with 9 bases lining up with TRBD1. CDR1 and CDR2 (germline): MDHEN, SYDVKM. The junction had 9 bases not matched to a gene; V was cut back by 8 bases and J by 1 base. This CDR3 region has 17 residues. The CDR3 region is CASWGTGKSSGANVLTF. CDR3 in DNA: TGTGCCAGCTGGGGGACAGGGAAATCTTCTGGGGCCAACGTCCTGACTTTC.

V and J are TRBV7-9 and TRBJ1-2, with 7 bases fitting TRBD1. CDR1 and CDR2 from the germline V gene are SEHNR and FQNEAQ (reference sequence). CDR3 length equals 14 residues. With 3 bases clipped from V and 5 bases from J, the junction kept 6 bases outside the gene matches. CDR3 coding DNA: TGTGCCAGCAGCTTGAGGCAGGGGGAGTATGGCTACACCTTC. It codes for CASSLRQGEYGYTF.

This chain links TRBV4-3 with TRBJ2-1; a weak D match, TRBD2 (6 bases). Germline loops: CDR1 LGHNA, CDR2 YSLEER. Trimming took 4 bases from V and 4 from J, leaving 14 bases between them. The CDR3 spans 15 residues. CDR3 amino acids: CASSLRPGGYNEQFF. The CDR3 region has the DNA TGCGCCAGCAGCCTACGGCCTGGGGGGTACAATGAGCAGTTCTTC.

Concerning this clone: This same CDR3 is encoded by further DNA sequences in the sample. The CDR3 DNA reads TGTGCCAGCAGCTTGGACGGTTATGGCTACACCTTC. Encoded protein: CASSLDGYGYTF. The chain is built from TRBV5-4 and TRBJ1-2; D unresolved. V gave up 0 bases and J gave up 5 bases, with 5 bases separating them. The germline V gene encodes CDR1 SGHNT and CDR2 YYREEE (reference sequence). The CDR3 contains 12 residues.

This clone was counted between two and nine times. The CDR3 sequence is CASSSPGQNEKLFF. The DNA for the CDR3 is TGTGCCAGCAGTTCCCCGGGACAGAATGAAAAACTGTTTTTT. The chain combines TRBV28 with TRBJ1-4, with 7 bases lining up with TRBD1. The CDR3 runs 14 residues. Germline V gene data show CDR1 as MDHEN and CDR2 as SYDVKM. V trimming: 4 bases; J trimming: 5 bases; junction bases outside the gene matches: 4.

The chain is built from TRBV5-1 and TRBJ2-7, with D uncertain. CDR3 length equals 15 residues. V lost 2 bases and J lost 1, with 13 bases in between. Germline CDR1 and CDR2: SGHRS and YFSETQ. CDR3 loop: CASSFISPGSYEQYF. The CDR3 DNA sequence: TGCGCCAGCAGCTTTATTAGCCCCGGTTCCTACGAGCAGTACTTC. The full variable domain, its missing parts supplied by reference TRBV5-1 and TRBJ2-7, is KAGVTQTPRYLIKTRGQQVTLSCSPISGHRSVSWYQQTPGQGLQFLFEYFSETQRNKGNFPGRFSGRQFSNSRSEMNVSTLELGDSALYLCASSFISPGSYEQYFGPGTRLTVT.

J is TRBJ1-2 and V is TRBV29-1, with 10 nucleotides matching TRBD1. This CDR3 has 15 amino acids. The junction had 12 bases not matched to a gene; V was cut back by 6 bases and J by 5 bases. Germline V CDR1 and CDR2: SQVTM, ANQGSEA. The CDR3 coding sequence is TGCAGCGTCGAGCTGTTGGGGACAGGGGTTTATGGCTACACCTTC. The encoded protein is CSVELLGTGVYGYTF.

The sample holds a few counts of this clone. Other DNA sequences of this sample code for an identical CDR3. The chain has TRBV4-1 and TRBJ2-3; D uncertain. The CDR3 loop spans 12 amino acids. V lost 4 bases, J lost 5 bases, and 7 bases lay in between. From germline, CDR1 is MGHRA and CDR2 YSYEKL. CDR3 residues: CASSLPLDTQYF. In nucleotides, the CDR3 is TGCGCCAGCAGCCTCCCCTTAGATACGCAGTATTTT.

This chain joins TRBV7-2 and TRBJ2-3; 7 bases map to TRBD2. Trimming removed 2 bases from V and 0 bases from J; junction bases left unmatched: 5. Germline V gene data show CDR1 as SGHTA and CDR2 as FQGNSA. The CDR3 contains 16 residues. Here the CDR3 DNA reads TGTGCCAGCAGCTTAATTAGCGGGCCAAGCACAGATACGCAGTATTTT. Its translation: CASSLISGPSTDTQYF.